This TCR beta chain appears in the sequencing data of a study of blood T cell repertoires in COVID-19. TCRdb's table, derived via immunoSEQ multiplex PCR, lists solely in-frame clones and lacks some. The table shows about 160,000 clones, with more than 75% occurring only once. The CDR3 is 12 residues long. The V and J ends lost 5 bases and 1 base respectively, with 3 bases between them. The V gene's germline CDR1 is SGHVS and CDR2 FNYEAQ. The sequenced sample was peripheral blood. This chain joins TRBV7-6 and TRBJ1-3; D is ambiguous. The TCR comes from a man aged 18-30 years with acute or convalescent COVID-19. The CDR3 loop reads CASSPSGNTIYF. The CDR3, as DNA: TGTGCCAGCAGCCCGTCTGGAAACACCATATATTTT. Supplemented by reference TRBV7-6 and TRBJ1-3, the full variable domain reads GAGVSQSPRYKVTKRGQDVALRCDPISGHVSLYWYRQALGQGPEFLTYFNYEAQQDKSGLPNDRFSAERPEGSISTLTIQRTEQRDSAMYRCASSPSGNTIYFGEGSWLTVV.